A selection of T cell receptor beta chains follows, all from one sample in a study of cytomegalovirus exposure and HLA in healthy donors. This table comes from immunoSEQ multiplex PCR, and its TCRdb copy is limited to in-frame clones, with some not included. Of over 150,000 clones in the sample, around 96% are singletons; the top ten hold more than 0.7%. Sequenced sample: PBMCs. These receptor sequences come from a woman under 30 in good health and CMV-seronegative. CDR3s include the opening cysteine and the closing phenylalanine or tryptophan. D genes are given only for firm matches. Part of the rows lack a size; the others show once, few, many or a class for expanded clones.

v_call	j_call	d_call	clone_size	cdr3_nt	cdr3_aa
TRBV2	TRBJ1-2	NA	NA	TGTGCCAGCGGCCAACAGGTCTATGGCTACACCTTC	CASGQQVYGYTF
TRBV4-3	TRBJ1-1	NA	NA	TGCGCCAGCAGCCAGGCTCTGAGGAGGGACACTGAAGCTTTCTTT	CASSQALRRDTEAFF
TRBV2	TRBJ2-7	TRBD1	NA	TGTGCCAGCAGCGCCGGACAGGTAGAGATCTACGAGCAGTACTTC	CASSAGQVEIYEQYF
TRBV7-3	TRBJ2-2	NA	NA	TGTGCCAGCAGCCTCACCGGGGAGCTGTTTTTT	CASSLTGELFF
TRBV5-1	TRBJ1-3	NA	once	TGCGCCAGCAGACCAACAGGGACCTCTGGAAACACCATATATTTT	CASRPTGTSGNTIYF
TRBV10-3	TRBJ2-3	NA	NA	TGTGCCATCAGTACCACAGGGACCCTCACAGATACGCAGTATTTT	CAISTTGTLTDTQYF
TRBV18	TRBJ1-2	NA	NA	TGTGCCAGCTCACCACGGAGAGACAGCTATGGCTACACCTTC	CASSPRRDSYGYTF
TRBV4-1	TRBJ2-1	TRBD1	NA	TGCGCCAGCAGCCCCCTGGGGGGGACAGGGAACAACAATGAGCAGTTCTTC	CASSPLGGTGNNNEQFF
TRBV6-6	TRBJ2-5	TRBD2	NA	TGTGCCAGCAGTTACGGGACTAGCGGGGAAGAGACCCAGTACTTC	CASSYGTSGEETQYF
TRBV6-5	TRBJ1-2	TRBD1	NA	TGTGCCAGCAGAGTGACAGGGGTCTATGGCTACACCTTC	CASRVTGVYGYTF
TRBV4-3	TRBJ1-4	TRBD1	NA	TGCGCCAGCAGCCTCAATCGACAGGGTTGGGAAAAACTGTTTTTT	CASSLNRQGWEKLFF
TRBV6-1	TRBJ2-5	NA	once	TGTGCCAGCAGTGAGGTCAGGAGGGAGACCCAGTACTTC	CASSEVRRETQYF
TRBV11-2	TRBJ1-2	TRBD1	many	TGTGCCAGCAGCTCCTACCGGGACAGGGACTATGGCTACACCTTC	CASSSYRDRDYGYTF
TRBV5-6	TRBJ2-1	TRBD2	NA	TGTGCCAGCAGCTTGCAAGCGGGGGACACTTACAATGAGCAGTTCTTC	CASSLQAGDTYNEQFF
TRBV7-2	TRBJ1-3	NA	NA	TGTGCCAGCAGCTCGGGTTTCTCTGGAAACACCATATATTTT	CASSSGFSGNTIYF
TRBV9	TRBJ2-5	TRBD1	once	TGTGCCAGCAGCGTAGGACAGGGAGAGGGGACCCAGTACTTC	CASSVGQGEGTQYF
TRBV7-6	TRBJ1-5	NA	NA	TGTGCCACCTCCCTCGCAGGGTCGAATCAGCCCCAGCATTTT	CATSLAGSNQPQHF
TRBV12-2	TRBJ2-7	NA	NA	TGTGCAAGTCGCTTGCATTTTGGCCCAACCTCCCTCTCCTACGAGCAGTACTTC	CASRLHFGPTSLSYEQYF
TRBV6-5	TRBJ2-1	TRBD2	NA	TGTGCCAGCAGTTACTCCTCGGGGGGGGAGCAGTTCTTC	CASSYSSGGEQFF
TRBV9	TRBJ2-3	NA	NA	TGTGCCAGCAGCGTAGCGTCAGATACGCAGTATTTT	CASSVASDTQYF
TRBV12-5	TRBJ1-4	TRBD1	NA	TGTGCTAGTGGTCTCCGGACAGGTTGGGTTCGTACTAATGAAAAACTGTTTTTT	CASGLRTGWVRTNEKLFF
TRBV30	TRBJ1-2	NA	NA	TGTGCCTGGAGTATAGGGACACCTGCTAACTATGGCTACACCTTC	CAWSIGTPANYGYTF
TRBV7-3	TRBJ2-3	TRBD1	NA	TGTGCCAGCAGCCCGGGACAGAGCACAGATACGCAGTATTTT	CASSPGQSTDTQYF
TRBV15	TRBJ1-6	NA	NA	TGTGCCACCAGCAGAGACAGGGCGAATTCACCCCTCCACTTT	CATSRDRANSPLHF
TRBV7-2	TRBJ2-1	TRBD2	once	TGTGCCAGCAGCCGACGGACTAGGGGAAGCAATGAGCAGTTCTTC	CASSRRTRGSNEQFF
TRBV6-6	TRBJ1-5	NA	NA	TGTGCCAGCAACCACAGGAATAGCAATCAGCCCCAGCATTTT	CASNHRNSNQPQHF
TRBV5-5	TRBJ1-2	TRBD1	NA	TGTGCCAGCAGCTTGGATCTAGGGGGCAACTATGGCTACACCTTC	CASSLDLGGNYGYTF
TRBV2	TRBJ1-2	TRBD1	NA	TGTGCCAGCAGTGAGACCGGGACAGGGTTTGGTGGCTACACCTTC	CASSETGTGFGGYTF
TRBV7-2	TRBJ1-2	TRBD1	NA	TGTGCCAGCAGCTCGGACAGGGGGCTCAATGGCTACACCTTC	CASSSDRGLNGYTF
TRBV27	TRBJ1-4	NA	NA	TGTGCCAACTCGGACAGAAGGCCAACTAATGAAAAACTGTTTTTT	CANSDRRPTNEKLFF
TRBV5-1	TRBJ2-5	TRBD2	NA	TGCGCCAGCAGTCCTAGCGGGCAAGAGACCCAGTACTTC	CASSPSGQETQYF
TRBV6-5	TRBJ2-5	NA	NA	TGTGCCAGCAGTTACGGGAAGGGGGCCCAGTACTTC	CASSYGKGAQYF
TRBV7-2	TRBJ1-1	NA	NA	TGTGCCAGCAGCTTAGAGGTGTCGGCAGGGGCCCCTAACACTGAAGCTTTCTTT	CASSLEVSAGAPNTEAFF
TRBV27	TRBJ2-5	TRBD1	NA	TGTGCCAGCAGAAACACAGGGGCCGGGGAGACCCAGTACTTC	CASRNTGAGETQYF
TRBV19	TRBJ1-2	NA	NA	TGTGCCAGTAGTACGCCCGGGACTGGAAACTATGGCTACACCTTC	CASSTPGTGNYGYTF
TRBV27	TRBJ1-4	NA	once	TGTGCCAGCAGTTTAGGACGGATTAGGGGGTCTGAAAAACTGTTTTTT	CASSLGRIRGSEKLFF
TRBV5-1	TRBJ1-2	NA	once	TGCGCCAGCAGCCCTCAGGGGCACTATGGCTACACCTTC	CASSPQGHYGYTF
TRBV4-3	TRBJ2-7	NA	NA	TGCGCCAGCAGCCAAGACTCGGGCGAGCAGTACTTC	CASSQDSGEQYF
TRBV19	TRBJ1-2	NA	NA	TGTGCCAGCGGGGGTTCGCTAACAGGAAAGAATGGCTACACCTTC	CASGGSLTGKNGYTF
TRBV7-9	TRBJ1-4	NA	NA	TGTGCCAGCAGCCCTAGTGGAGGGGACCCCCATTTT	CASSPSGGDPHF
TRBV2	TRBJ1-3	TRBD1	NA	TGTGCCAGCAGTGCGGGGGGACAGGGGCGCTCTGGAAACACCATATATTTT	CASSAGGQGRSGNTIYF
TRBV6-5	TRBJ2-1	NA	NA	TGTGCCAGCAGTTACTCTGCGGGTTACAATGAGCAGTTCTTC	CASSYSAGYNEQFF
TRBV6-1	TRBJ1-5	NA	NA	TGTGCCAGCAGTGAACCAAATCGGGAACAGGGTAAGGGTTTT	CASSEPNREQGKGF
TRBV5-1	TRBJ2-3	TRBD2	NA	TGCGCCAGCAGCTTGGACGCCGGGGGGTCAGATACGCAGTATTTT	CASSLDAGGSDTQYF
TRBV11-2	TRBJ1-2	TRBD1	NA	TGTGCCAGCGGGACGACAGGGAATGCATATGGCTACACCTTC	CASGTTGNAYGYTF
TRBV6-5	TRBJ2-1	TRBD2	NA	TGTGCCAGCAGTTACAAGCGGGGGGCCTACAATGAGCAGTTCTTC	CASSYKRGAYNEQFF
TRBV5-4	TRBJ2-7	NA	NA	TGTGCCAGCAGTCGGCAGGGGAGTTCCTACGAGCAGTACTTC	CASSRQGSSYEQYF
TRBV19	TRBJ1-2	TRBD1	NA	TGTGCCAGTAGGCCTTCTGGACAGGCATATGGCTACACCTTC	CASRPSGQAYGYTF
TRBV15	TRBJ1-2	NA	once	TGTGCCACCAGCAGAGATCTAGGACAGAATGGCTACACCTTC	CATSRDLGQNGYTF
TRBV5-4	TRBJ1-4	TRBD1	NA	TGTGCCAGCAGCCGACAGGGGCTTGGGGAACTGTTTTTT	CASSRQGLGELFF
TRBV2	TRBJ2-2	TRBD2	NA	TGTGCCAGCAGGGTCCGTAGCGGGGGGGCCACCGGGGAGCTGTTTTTT	CASRVRSGGATGELFF
TRBV4-2	TRBJ1-5	TRBD1	NA	TGTGCCAGCAGCAATAACCCGGGACAGAAGAATAGCAATCAGCCCCAGCATTTT	CASSNNPGQKNSNQPQHF
TRBV5-1	TRBJ1-2	TRBD1	NA	TGCGCCAGCAGCCCGGACAGGGGCCTCTATGGCTACACCTTC	CASSPDRGLYGYTF
TRBV9	TRBJ2-1	TRBD2	NA	TGTGCCAGCAGCGTTAGCGGGGGGGGTTACAATGAGCAGTTCTTC	CASSVSGGGYNEQFF
TRBV27	TRBJ2-7	TRBD1	NA	TGTGCCAGCAGTCAACGACCGGGACAGGGATTGTCCTACGAGCAGTACTTC	CASSQRPGQGLSYEQYF